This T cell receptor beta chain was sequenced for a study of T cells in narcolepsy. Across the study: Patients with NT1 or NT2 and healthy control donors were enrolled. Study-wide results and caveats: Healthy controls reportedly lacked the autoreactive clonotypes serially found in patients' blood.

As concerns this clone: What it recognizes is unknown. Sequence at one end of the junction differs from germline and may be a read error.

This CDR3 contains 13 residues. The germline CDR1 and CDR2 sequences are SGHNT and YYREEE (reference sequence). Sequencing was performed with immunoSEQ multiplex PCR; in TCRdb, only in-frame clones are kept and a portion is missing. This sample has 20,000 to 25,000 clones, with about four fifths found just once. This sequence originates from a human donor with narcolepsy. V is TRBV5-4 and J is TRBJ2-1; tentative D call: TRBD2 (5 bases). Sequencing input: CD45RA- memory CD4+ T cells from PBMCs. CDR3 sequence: CASSLSYGNEQVF. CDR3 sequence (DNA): TGTGCCAGCAGCCTGTCGTACGGGAATGAGCAGGTCTTC.